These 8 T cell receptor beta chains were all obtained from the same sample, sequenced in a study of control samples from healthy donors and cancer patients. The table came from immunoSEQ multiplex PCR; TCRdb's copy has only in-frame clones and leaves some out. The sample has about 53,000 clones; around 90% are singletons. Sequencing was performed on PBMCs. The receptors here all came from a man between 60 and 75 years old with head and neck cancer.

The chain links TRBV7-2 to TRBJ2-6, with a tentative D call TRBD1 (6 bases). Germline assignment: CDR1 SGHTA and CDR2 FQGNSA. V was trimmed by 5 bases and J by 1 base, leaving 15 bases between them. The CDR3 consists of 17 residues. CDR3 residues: CASSAQGRLSGANVLTF. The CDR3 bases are TGTGCCAGCAGCGCACAGGGCCGTCTATCTGGGGCCAACGTCCTGACTTTC. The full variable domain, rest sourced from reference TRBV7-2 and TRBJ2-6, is GAGVSQSPSNKVTEKGKDVELRCDPISGHTALYWYRQSLGQGLEFLIYFQGNSAPDKSGLPSDRFSAERTGGSVSTLTIQRTQQEDSAVYLCASSAQGRLSGANVLTFGAGSRLTVL.

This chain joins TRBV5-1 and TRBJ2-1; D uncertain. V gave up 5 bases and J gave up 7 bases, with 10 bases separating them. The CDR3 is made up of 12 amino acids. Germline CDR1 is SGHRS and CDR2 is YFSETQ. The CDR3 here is CASSFEWNEQFF. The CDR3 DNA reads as TGCGCCAGCAGTTTCGAATGGAATGAGCAGTTCTTC.

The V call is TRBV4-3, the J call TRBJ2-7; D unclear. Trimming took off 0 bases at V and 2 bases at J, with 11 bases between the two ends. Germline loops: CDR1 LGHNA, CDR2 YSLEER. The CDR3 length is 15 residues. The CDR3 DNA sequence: TGCGCCAGCAGCCAAGATCATCGCGGTGCCTACGAGCAGTACTTC. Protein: CASSQDHRGAYEQYF.

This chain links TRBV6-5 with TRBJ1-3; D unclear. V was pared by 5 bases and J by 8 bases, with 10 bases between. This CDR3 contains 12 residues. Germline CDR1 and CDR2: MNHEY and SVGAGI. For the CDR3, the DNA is TGTGCCAGCAGTACCCCCCGGGACACCATATATTTT. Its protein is CASSTPRDTIYF.

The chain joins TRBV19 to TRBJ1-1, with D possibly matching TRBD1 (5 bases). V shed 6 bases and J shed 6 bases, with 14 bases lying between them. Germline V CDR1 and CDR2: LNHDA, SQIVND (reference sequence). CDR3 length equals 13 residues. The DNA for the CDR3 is TGTGCCAGTAGCCGTTCTGGGGGGGCTGAAGCTTTCTTT. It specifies CASSRSGGAEAFF. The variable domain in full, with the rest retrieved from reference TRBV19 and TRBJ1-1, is DGGITQSPKYLFRKEGQNVTLSCEQNLNHDAMYWYRQDPGQGLRLIYYSQIVNDFQKGDIAEGYSVSREKKESFPLTVTSAQKNPTAFYLCASSRSGGAEAFFGQGTRLTVV.

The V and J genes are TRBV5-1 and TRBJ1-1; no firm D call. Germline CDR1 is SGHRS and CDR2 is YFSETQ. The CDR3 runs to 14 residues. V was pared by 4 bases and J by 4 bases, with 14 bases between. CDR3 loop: CASSPLGDGTEAFF. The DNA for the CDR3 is TGCGCCAGCAGCCCCCTCGGCGATGGCACTGAAGCTTTCTTT.

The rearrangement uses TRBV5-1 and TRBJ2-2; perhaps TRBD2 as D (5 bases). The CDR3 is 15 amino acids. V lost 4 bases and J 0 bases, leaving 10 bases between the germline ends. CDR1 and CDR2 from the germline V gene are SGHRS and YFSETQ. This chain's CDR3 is CASSPGNSNTGELFF. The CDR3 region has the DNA TGCGCCAGCAGCCCCGGGAACTCGAACACCGGGGAGCTGTTTTTT. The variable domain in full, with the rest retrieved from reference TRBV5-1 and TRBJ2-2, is KAGVTQTPRYLIKTRGQQVTLSCSPISGHRSVSWYQQTPGQGLQFLFEYFSETQRNKGNFPGRFSGRQFSNSRSEMNVSTLELGDSALYLCASSPGNSNTGELFFGEGSRLTVL.

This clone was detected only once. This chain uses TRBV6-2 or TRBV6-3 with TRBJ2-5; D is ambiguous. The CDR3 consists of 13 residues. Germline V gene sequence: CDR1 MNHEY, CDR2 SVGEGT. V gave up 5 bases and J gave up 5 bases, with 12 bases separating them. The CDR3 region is CASSQSSPETQYF. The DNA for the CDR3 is TGTGCCAGCAGTCAGTCCTCGCCCGAGACCCAGTACTTC.